These 23 T cell receptor beta chains were sequenced from one sample in a study of blood T cell repertoires in COVID-19. The assay was immunoSEQ multiplex PCR, and TCRdb's table has in-frame clones only and misses some. In the table there are roughly 130,000 clones, about 90% of which are singletons. The material sequenced was peripheral blood. The receptors derive from an older woman with acute or convalescent COVID-19.

V gene TRBV13 combines with J gene TRBJ1-2; TRBD1 matches 10 bases. Germline assignment: CDR1 PRHDT and CDR2 FYEKMQ (reference sequence). The CDR3 extends over 17 amino acids. J was trimmed by 4 bases and V by 5 bases; bases with no gene match: 13. CDR3 loop: CASSELSGTGVSYGYTF. The CDR3 DNA sequence: TGTGCCAGCAGCGAACTTTCCGGGACAGGGGTCTCCTATGGCTACACCTTC. The full variable domain, its missing parts supplied by reference TRBV13 and TRBJ1-2, is AAGVIQSPRHLIKEKRETATLKCYPIPRHDTVYWYQQGPGQDPQFLISFYEKMQSDKGSIPDRFSAQQFSDYHSELNMSSLELGDSALYFCASSELSGTGVSYGYTFGSGTRLTVV.

The gene calls are TRBV4-1 and TRBJ2-2, with TRBD2 matching over 7 bases. Germline assignment: CDR1 MGHRA and CDR2 YSYEKL. V shed 1 base, J shed 8 bases, and the junction held 7 bases outside the gene matches. CDR3 size: 15 residues. Here the CDR3 reads CASSQVPTGGGELFF. The CDR3 DNA follows: TGCGCCAGCAGCCAAGTACCGACGGGAGGTGGGGAGCTGTTTTTT.

This clone was picked up one time. The chain links TRBV6-1 to TRBJ2-3, with 10 bases lining up with TRBD2. CDR1 MNHNS and CDR2 SASEGT come from the germline V gene. The CDR3 contains 17 residues. V lost 3 bases and J lost 2; bases outside the gene matches: 8. The CDR3 DNA is TGTGCCAGCAGTGAGCGGGCTAGCGGGAGCTTCACAGATACGCAGTATTTT. Translating it yields CASSERASGSFTDTQYF.

J is TRBJ2-1 and V is TRBV19, with 8 bases aligning to TRBD2. The CDR3 consists of 17 residues. V lost 6 bases, J lost 5 bases, and 15 bases stayed unmatched. Per the germline V gene, CDR1 is LNHDA and CDR2 is SQIVND (reference sequence). CDR3 region: CASRPRDGGRRNNEQFF. The CDR3 nucleotides read TGTGCCAGTAGGCCCCGGGATGGCGGGAGGAGGAACAATGAGCAGTTCTTC.

The chain employs TRBV20-1 and TRBJ1-6; D is ambiguous. This CDR3 spans 13 amino acids. V lost 3 bases and J 5 bases, leaving 8 bases between the germline ends. Germline assignment: CDR1 DFQATT and CDR2 SNEGSKA (reference sequence). DNA of the CDR3: TGCAGTGCTAGTGCCACAAATAATTCACCCCTCCACTTT. This translates into CSASATNNSPLHF.

The chain combines TRBV6-5 with TRBJ2-7; D not certain. Trimming removed 8 bases at V and 5 bases at J, with 10 bases between. Germline V lookup: CDR1 MNHEY, CDR2 SVGAGI. The CDR3 loop spans 11 amino acids. CDR3 DNA sequence: TGTGCCAGCCGGTGGTCGCACGAGCAGTACTTC. The encoded protein is CASRWSHEQYF.

This sequence joins TRBV28 and TRBJ1-6, with a tentative D call TRBD1 (6 bases). Germline-derived CDR1 and CDR2 are MDHEN and SYDVKM. V was trimmed by 5 bases and J by 9 bases, leaving 14 bases between them. The CDR3 totals 14 residues. CDR3 bases: TGTGCCAGCAGTCCTCCGGGGGGGGCTTCACCCCTCCACTTT. Translating gives CASSPPGGASPLHF.

The chain has TRBV11-2 and TRBJ2-5, with 8 bases identical to TRBD2. V was clipped by 5 bases and J by 4 bases; unmatched bases: 6. Germline V gene lookup returns CDR1 SGHAT and CDR2 FQNNGV. The CDR3 contains 14 residues. CDR3 amino acids: CASSPSGSGETQYF. CDR3 nucleotides: TGTGCCAGCAGCCCGAGCGGGAGCGGAGAGACCCAGTACTTC.

J is TRBJ2-1 and V is TRBV7-3; weak D call: TRBD2 (6 bases). The V gene's germline CDR1 is SGHTA and CDR2 FQGTGA. The CDR3 is made up of 13 amino acids. V was clipped by 0 bases and J by 9 bases, with 9 bases between them. CDR3 amino acids: CASSLTVGGEQFF. The CDR3, as DNA: TGTGCCAGCAGCTTAACTGTGGGGGGTGAGCAGTTCTTC.

CDR3 region: CASSLAGGRSGNTIYF. The CDR3, as DNA: TGTGCCAGCAGCTTAGCGGGGGGGCGTTCTGGAAACACCATATATTTT. V and J are TRBV7-8 and TRBJ1-3; TRBD1 is a possible D gene (6 bases). The germline V gene has CDR1 SGHVS and CDR2 FQNEAQ. CDR3 length: 16 residues. V was pared by 0 bases and J by 1 base, with 10 bases between.

V and J are TRBV7-8 and TRBJ1-2; 7 bases are shared with TRBD1. From germline, CDR1 is SGHVS and CDR2 FQNEAQ. V was pared by 5 bases and J by 8 bases, with 8 bases of the junction left unmatched. The CDR3 extends over 13 amino acids. CDR3 DNA sequence: TGTGCCAGCAGCCTCGACAGGGTGGGAGGCTACACCTTC. This codes for CASSLDRVGGYTF. Supplemented by reference TRBV7-8 and TRBJ1-2, the full variable domain reads GAGVSQSPRYKVAKRGQDVALRCDPISGHVSLFWYQQALGQGPEFLTYFQNEAQLDKSGLPSDRFFAERPEGSVSTLKIQRTQQEDSAVYLCASSLDRVGGYTFGSGTRLTVV.

The V call is TRBV29-1, the J call TRBJ2-5; 8 nucleotides align to TRBD1. The CDR3 loop spans 14 amino acids. J lost 2 bases, V lost 6 bases, and 8 bases had no gene match. The germline V gene encodes CDR1 SQVTM and CDR2 ANQGSEA. The CDR3 DNA follows: TGCAGCGTAAGCAGGGGGCTGGGGCAAGAGACCCAGTACTTC. Protein sequence: CSVSRGLGQETQYF.

The CDR3 DNA reads as TGTGCCAGCATGTCTCGGGGAGCAGATACGCAGTATTTT. Translation gives CASMSRGADTQYF. The genes are TRBV28 and TRBJ2-3, with TRBD2 as a possible D gene (5 bases). The CDR3 covers 13 residues. Germline values: CDR1 MDHEN, CDR2 SYDVKM. Trimming took off 7 bases at V and 4 bases at J, with 12 bases between the two ends.

This clone was detected only once. The gene calls are TRBV6-2 or TRBV6-3 and TRBJ2-1, with D perhaps TRBD2 (5 bases). Germline values: CDR1 MNHEY, CDR2 SVGEGT. V was trimmed by 5 bases and J by 16 bases, leaving 15 bases between them. The CDR3 length is 11 residues. The DNA for the CDR3 is TGTGCCAGCAGTCAAAGACTATCTCCATTCTTC. It yields the protein CASSQRLSPFF.

The V call is TRBV30, the J call TRBJ1-4, with D unclear. The CDR3 runs to 13 residues. The V end lost 1 base, the J end lost 6 bases, and 9 bases lay between the germline ends. Germline-derived CDR1 and CDR2 are GTSNPN and SVGIG (reference sequence). CDR3: CAWSDGSDEKLFF. CDR3 DNA sequence: TGTGCCTGGAGTGATGGGAGTGATGAAAAACTGTTTTTT.

This chain connects TRBV28 to TRBJ1-1, with D perhaps matching TRBD1 (5 bases). The CDR3 totals 12 residues. The V gene lost 2 bases and the J gene lost 10 bases, with 11 bases spanning the gap. From germline, CDR1 is MDHEN and CDR2 SYDVKM. Here the CDR3 DNA reads TGTGCCAGCAGTTTAAAGTCTAGGGGAGCTTTCTTT. Its protein is CASSLKSRGAFF.

Here the CDR3 reads CASKTDGWRGYTF. The DNA for the CDR3 is TGTGCCAGTAAGACAGACGGCTGGCGTGGCTACACCTTC. The rearrangement joins TRBV19 to TRBJ1-2; perhaps TRBD1 as D (5 bases). CDR1 LNHDA and CDR2 SQIVND come from the germline V gene (reference sequence). Trimming removed 7 bases from V and 7 bases from J, with 16 bases in between. The CDR3 runs 13 residues. The full variable domain, with the rest looked up from reference TRBV19 and TRBJ1-2, is DGGITQSPKYLFRKEGQNVTLSCEQNLNHDAMYWYRQDPGQGLRLIYYSQIVNDFQKGDIAEGYSVSREKKESFPLTVTSAQKNPTAFYLCASKTDGWRGYTFGSGTRLTVV.

The sample holds one count of this clone. The rearrangement uses TRBV28 and TRBJ1-6; D is perhaps TRBD1 (5 bases). The CDR3 is made up of 14 amino acids. The V gene's germline CDR1 is MDHEN and CDR2 SYDVKM. The V end lost 4 bases, the J end lost 7 bases, and 11 bases lay between the germline ends. This chain's CDR3 is CASSSRANNSPLHF. The CDR3 DNA reads as TGTGCCAGCAGTTCCAGGGCAAACAATTCACCCCTCCACTTT.

This sequence joins TRBV6-5 and TRBJ2-5; D may be TRBD2 (6 bases). Trimming removed 9 bases from V and 5 bases from J, with 13 bases in between. The CDR3 runs 12 residues. Germline V gene data show CDR1 as MNHEY and CDR2 as SVGAGI. The CDR3 bases are TGTGCCAGTCAGTCAGGAGGGGAGACCCAGTACTTC. It codes for CASQSGGETQYF.

The chain uses TRBV14 and TRBJ2-3, with no clear D. Between the trimmed V and J ends, which lost 1 base and 9 bases, there was a span of 8 bases. This CDR3 is 12 amino acids long. CDR1 and CDR2 from the germline V gene are SGHDN and FVKESK. CDR3 loop: CASSQVSLTQYF. For the CDR3, the DNA is TGTGCCAGCAGCCAAGTTTCATTGACGCAGTATTTT.

V is TRBV9 and J is TRBJ2-3; 10 bases fit TRBD2. This CDR3 region has 16 residues. In germline, CDR1 is SGDLS, CDR2 YYNGEE. V was clipped by 3 bases and J by 6 bases; unmatched bases: 10. In DNA form, the CDR3 reads TGTGCCAGCAGCGGGGGTAGCGGGAGGCCCCCTGATACGCAGTATTTT. Encoded protein: CASSGGSGRPPDTQYF.

The genes are TRBV6-5 and TRBJ2-5; TRBD2 matches 7 bases. V shed 6 bases and J 4 bases; nucleotides not matched to a gene: 11. This CDR3 is built from 15 residues. Germline V CDR1 and CDR2: MNHEY, SVGAGI. CDR3 residues: CASSDWASGLETQYF. CDR3 in DNA: TGTGCCAGCAGCGACTGGGCTAGCGGATTAGAGACCCAGTACTTC.

This clone was observed once. The V call is TRBV3-1 (or the pseudogene TRBV3-2), the J call TRBJ2-1; TRBD2 agrees at 10 bases. The V and J ends lost 2 bases and 6 bases, in that order; junction bases with no gene match: 1. This CDR3 has 14 amino acids. Germline CDR1 and CDR2: LGHDT and YNNKEL (reference sequence). In nucleotides, the CDR3 is TGTGCCAGCAGCCAACCTAGCGGGAGCAATGAGCAGTTCTTC. Protein product: CASSQPSGSNEQFF.